The subject of this entry is one T cell receptor beta chain. Generated by immunoSEQ multiplex PCR, the TCRdb table keeps only in-frame clones and is missing some. The repertoire holds over a million clones, 96% seen once, with roughly 1.2% in the top ten. The data are from a study of shared clonotypes between healthy human individuals. This CDR3 comprises 17 residues. The ends lost 3 bases at V and 1 base at J; junction bases unmatched: 4. CDR1 SGHNT and CDR2 YYREEE come from the germline V gene (reference sequence). The specimen was naive CD4+ T cells sorted from blood. Noted subset: CD45RA+ positively selected. The TCR sequence derives from a man aged 25-45 years in good health. The rearrangement links TRBV5-4 to TRBJ2-6; 10 bases are shared with TRBD1. The CDR3 DNA follows: TGTGCCAGCAGCTGGGACAGGGGAGCATCTGGGGCCAACGTCCTGACTTTC. Protein product: CASSWDRGASGANVLTF.